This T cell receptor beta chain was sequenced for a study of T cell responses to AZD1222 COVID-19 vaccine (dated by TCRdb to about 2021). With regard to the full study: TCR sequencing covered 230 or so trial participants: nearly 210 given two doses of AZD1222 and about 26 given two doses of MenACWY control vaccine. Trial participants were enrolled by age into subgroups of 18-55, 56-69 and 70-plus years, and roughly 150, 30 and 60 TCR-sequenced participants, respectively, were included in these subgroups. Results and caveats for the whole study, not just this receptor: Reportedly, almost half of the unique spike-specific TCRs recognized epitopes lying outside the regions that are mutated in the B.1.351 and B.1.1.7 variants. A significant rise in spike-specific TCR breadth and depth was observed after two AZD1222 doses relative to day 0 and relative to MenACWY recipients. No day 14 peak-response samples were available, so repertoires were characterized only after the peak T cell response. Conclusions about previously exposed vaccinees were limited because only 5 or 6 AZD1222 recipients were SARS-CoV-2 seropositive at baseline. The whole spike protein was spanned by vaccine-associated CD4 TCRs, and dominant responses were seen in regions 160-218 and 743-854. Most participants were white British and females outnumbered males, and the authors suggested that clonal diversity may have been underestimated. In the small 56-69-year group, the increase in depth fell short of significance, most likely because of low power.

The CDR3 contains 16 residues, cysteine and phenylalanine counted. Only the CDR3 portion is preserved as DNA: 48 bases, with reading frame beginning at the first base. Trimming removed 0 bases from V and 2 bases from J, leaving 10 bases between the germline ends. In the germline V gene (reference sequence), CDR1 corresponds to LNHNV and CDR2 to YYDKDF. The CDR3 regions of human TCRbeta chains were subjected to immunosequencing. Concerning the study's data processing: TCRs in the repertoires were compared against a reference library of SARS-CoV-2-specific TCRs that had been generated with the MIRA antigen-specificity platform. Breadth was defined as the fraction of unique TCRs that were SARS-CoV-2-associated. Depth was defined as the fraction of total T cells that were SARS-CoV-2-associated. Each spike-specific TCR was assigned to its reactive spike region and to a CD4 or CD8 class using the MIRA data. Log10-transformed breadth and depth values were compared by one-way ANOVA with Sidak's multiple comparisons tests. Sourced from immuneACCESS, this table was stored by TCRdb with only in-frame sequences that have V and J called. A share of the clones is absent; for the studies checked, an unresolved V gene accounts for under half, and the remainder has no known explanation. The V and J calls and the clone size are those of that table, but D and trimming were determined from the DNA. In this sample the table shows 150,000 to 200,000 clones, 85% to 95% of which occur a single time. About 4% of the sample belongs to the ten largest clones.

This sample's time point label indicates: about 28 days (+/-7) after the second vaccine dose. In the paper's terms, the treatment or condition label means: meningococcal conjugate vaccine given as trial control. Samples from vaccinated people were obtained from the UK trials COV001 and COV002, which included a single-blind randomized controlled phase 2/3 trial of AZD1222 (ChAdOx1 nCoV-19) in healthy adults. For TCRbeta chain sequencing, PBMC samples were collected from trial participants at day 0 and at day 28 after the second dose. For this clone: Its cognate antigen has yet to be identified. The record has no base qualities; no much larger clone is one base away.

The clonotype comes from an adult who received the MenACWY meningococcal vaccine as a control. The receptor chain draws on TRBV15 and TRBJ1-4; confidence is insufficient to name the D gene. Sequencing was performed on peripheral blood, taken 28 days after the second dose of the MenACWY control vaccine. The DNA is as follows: TGTGCCACCAGCAGAGATCCCCTTGGCACTAATGAAAAACTGTTTTTT. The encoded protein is CATSRDPLGTNEKLFF.